This T cell receptor beta chain was recorded in a study of shared clonotypes between healthy human individuals. Study details: There were three CD4 naive, three CD4 memory, two CD8 naive and one CD8 memory plates per donor.

Execution of the assay was at deep level. TCRdb's table, derived via immunoSEQ multiplex PCR, lists solely in-frame clones and lacks some. Of hundreds of thousands of clones in the sample, approximately 96% were seen once. The germline gives CDR1 SGDLS, CDR2 YYNGEE. The CDR3 extends over 14 amino acids. Trimming removed 4 bases from V and 6 bases from J, with 14 bases in between. Naive CD8 cells were CD45RO-negative, positively selected for CCR7, excluding terminally differentiated effector memory CD45RA+ cells. Details on this clone: Antigen specificity is unknown.

Study outcomes and limitations: Clonotypes shared by all four donors outscored non-shared clonotypes in generation probability. As a rule, naive subsets had a larger estimated richness than memory subsets.

The TCR comes from a man under 40 in good health. The sequencing input was naive CD8+ T cells sorted from blood. This chain links TRBV9 with TRBJ2-1; D possibly corresponds to TRBD2 (6 bases). The CDR3 DNA reads as TGTGCCAGCAGCATGTGGGACTTCGGCAATGAGCAGTTCTTC. As protein: CASSMWDFGNEQFF.